This TCR beta chain was sequenced in a study of tumor and adjacent non-tumor tissue in lung cancer. Study-wide context: Stage I to III disease affected 9 to 10 men and a handful of women aged about 31 to 85.

On this clonotype: Its antigen is not known. This sequence may be a read error, since a much larger clone differs from it by one base.

RNA was extracted from bulk tissue without any cell sorting. Whole-study findings and limits: Tumor repertoires had a smaller top 100 clone share than normal lung. Significantly higher TCR diversity was found in tumor than normal lung. Patients with more diverse tumor TCRs had worse survival.

This CDR3 has 13 residues. Germline values: CDR1 MNHNY, CDR2 SVGAGI (reference sequence). Trimming left V 6 bases short and J 2 bases short, with 11 bases between. The library came from three nested PCR rounds adapted from ARM-PCR protocols. From the multiplex PCR reads, TCRdb called clonotypes with MiXCR, one entry per CDR3 protein. This sample has roughly 150,000 distinct CDR3 sequences, with approximately 64% found just once. The sample was lung tumor tissue. This TCR came from a man aged 60-69 years with small cell lung cancer. V usage is TRBV6-6 and J usage is TRBJ2-7; D may be TRBD1 (6 bases). CDR3 residues: CASSIQGPYEQYF. The CDR3 DNA reads as TGTGCCAGCAGCATACAGGGCCCCTACGAGCAGTACTTC.